Ten or more counts support the clone carrying this T cell receptor beta chain. The antigen is not known. The authors isolated at least 6.5 million PBMCs per sample. CDR3 length: 14 residues. V lost 6 bases to trimming and J lost 5 bases; unmatched junction nucleotides: 10. From germline, CDR1 is DFQATT and CDR2 SNEGSKA (reference sequence). It was with a sample-barcoded 5' primer and a J-beta primer mix that a second PCR of about 6 to 11 cycles was run. Carrying 12 random nucleotides, a template-switch adaptor labeled each individual cDNA molecule. MiXCR, applied by TCRdb to the 5' RACE reads, yields one record per CDR3 protein. Of some 1.7 million distinct CDR3 sequences in the sample, roughly 30% are singletons; the top ten hold 7.7%. These data come from a study of blood T cells in healthy people across ages. Study-level points and caveats: The study found more naive CD4+ cells and higher diversity in long-lived than aged donors. Per-million-T-cell TCR beta diversity fell roughly linearly with age.

This clonotype originated in a woman aged 30 to 39 in good health. Material: blood. V gene TRBV20-1 combines with J gene TRBJ2-1, with 7 positions matching TRBD2. The CDR3 is CSAPPGGINNEQFF. The CDR3 coding sequence is TGCAGTGCCCCGCCGGGGGGAATTAACAATGAGCAGTTCTTC.